The 30 T cell receptor beta chains reported below all come from one sample, sequenced in a study of blood T cell repertoires in COVID-19. TCRdb's copy holds only in-frame clones and misses some; the assay was immunoSEQ multiplex PCR. The sample records hundreds of thousands of clones, about nine tenths being singletons. The sample was peripheral blood. All receptors come from a woman aged 50 to 60 with COVID-19, enrolled during active disease.

This chain connects TRBV30 to TRBJ2-3, with 9 bases that match TRBD2. The ends lost 3 bases at V and 5 bases at J; junction bases unmatched: 6. The CDR3 is made up of 14 amino acids. The germline V gene encodes CDR1 GTSNPN and CDR2 SVGIG (reference sequence). CDR3 in DNA: TGTGCCTGGAGCCCTCGGCGGGGGGGAGATACGCAGTATTTT. This sequence encodes CAWSPRRGGDTQYF.

This clone appeared once. The chain links TRBV30 to TRBJ2-1; tentative D call: TRBD2 (7 bases). In germline, CDR1 is GTSNPN, CDR2 SVGIG (reference sequence). The germline V and J ends were trimmed by 5 bases and 10 bases, with 21 bases remaining between them. The CDR3 has 14 amino acids. For the CDR3, the DNA is TGTGCCTGGGGCCGGGGGGCCGTGGGCGGAGAGCAGTTCTTC. Protein sequence: CAWGRGAVGGEQFF.

The CDR3 sequence: CASSLQQGREDTQYF. The CDR3 DNA reads as TGCGCCAGCAGTCTCCAACAGGGGCGGGAAGATACGCAGTATTTT. This chain uses TRBV4-1 with TRBJ2-3; tentative D call: TRBD1 (7 bases). The V end was cut by 6 bases, the J end by 5 bases, with 18 bases between. The germline V gene encodes CDR1 MGHRA and CDR2 YSYEKL. The CDR3 length is 15 residues.

DNA for the CDR3: TGTGCCAGCAGCCGCGGGGGATCAGATACGCAGTATTTT. Protein product: CASSRGGSDTQYF. This chain uses TRBV7-9 with TRBJ2-3; the match to TRBD2 covers 7 bases. This CDR3 is 13 amino acids long. Germline CDR1 SEHNR, CDR2 FQNEAQ (reference sequence). After removal of 5 bases from V and 4 bases from J, the junction contained 3 bases not matched to a gene.

V and J are TRBV6-6 and TRBJ1-2; unclear D gene. This CDR3 region has 12 residues. Germline assignment: CDR1 MNHNY and CDR2 SVGAGI (reference sequence). V lost 10 bases to trimming and J lost 5 bases, with 14 bases between them. The CDR3 nucleotides read TGTGCCACCTCCTATGGGGAGTATGGCTACACCTTC. This encodes CATSYGEYGYTF.

The genes are TRBV9 and TRBJ2-2; 9 bases line up with TRBD2. This CDR3 region has 15 residues. The germline gives CDR1 SGDLS, CDR2 YYNGEE. Unmatched junction bases numbered 3, after V lost 1 base and J lost 5 bases. The CDR3 DNA reads TGTGCCAGCAGCGTACTAGCGGGGTCGACCGGGGAGCTGTTTTTT. Translating gives CASSVLAGSTGELFF.

The chain couples TRBV15 to TRBJ1-1; the D gene is possibly TRBD1 (6 bases). The germline V and J ends were trimmed by 1 base and 11 bases, with 14 bases remaining between them. The CDR3 covers 13 residues. Germline V lookup: CDR1 LNHNV, CDR2 YYDKDF (reference sequence). The CDR3 reads CATSRVQDSRAFF. The CDR3 bases are TGTGCCACCAGCAGAGTTCAGGACAGCCGGGCTTTCTTT.

This chain uses TRBV18 with TRBJ2-3, with 12 positions matching TRBD2. The CDR3 is 21 amino acids. Germline-derived CDR1 and CDR2 are KGHSH and LQKENI. Trimming removed 0 bases from V and 1 base from J; junction bases left unmatched: 14. In nucleotides, the CDR3 is TGTGCCAGCTCACCACCGTTAGGTGGGTCTAGCGGGGGGGCCCGCACAGATACGCAGTATTTT. This encodes CASSPPLGGSSGGARTDTQYF.

The gene calls are TRBV19 and TRBJ1-5, with a tentative D call TRBD1 (5 bases). CDR1 LNHDA and CDR2 SQIVND come from the germline V gene (reference sequence). The CDR3 is 16 amino acids. The V end was cut by 4 bases, the J end by 4 bases, with 17 bases between. CDR3 amino acids: CASSTINQGLNQPQHF. The CDR3 region has the DNA TGTGCCAGTAGTACAATTAATCAGGGACTGAATCAGCCCCAGCATTTT.

The table lists this clone with a count of one. The V call is TRBV19, the J call TRBJ2-7; maybe TRBD2 (6 bases). The V and J ends lost 8 bases and 5 bases respectively, with 22 bases between them. Germline V gene sequence: CDR1 LNHDA, CDR2 SQIVND (reference sequence). The CDR3 loop spans 15 amino acids. CDR3 sequence: CASGTLTRSGHEQYF. CDR3 DNA sequence: TGTGCCAGTGGAACACTGACTAGGTCGGGCCACGAGCAGTACTTC. The variable domain in full, completed from reference TRBV19 and TRBJ2-7, reads DGGITQSPKYLFRKEGQNVTLSCEQNLNHDAMYWYRQDPGQGLRLIYYSQIVNDFQKGDIAEGYSVSREKKESFPLTVTSAQKNPTAFYLCASGTLTRSGHEQYFGPGTRLTVT.

V is TRBV9 and J is TRBJ2-5; 7 bases are a match to TRBD1. The CDR3 is made up of 15 amino acids. Germline V gene sequence: CDR1 SGDLS, CDR2 YYNGEE. The V and J ends lost 3 bases and 5 bases, in that order; junction bases with no gene match: 10. This chain's CDR3 is CASSEGQPIGETQYF. The CDR3 nucleotides read TGTGCCAGCAGCGAGGGACAGCCTATCGGGGAGACCCAGTACTTC.

The chain links TRBV5-4 to TRBJ2-6; D is perhaps TRBD1 (6 bases). The length of the CDR3 is 17 residues. Trimming left V 5 bases short and J 2 bases short, with 17 bases between. CDR1 SGHNT and CDR2 YYREEE come from the germline V gene (reference sequence). CDR3 in DNA: TGTGCCAGCAGACTTGGCGGCTACAGGGCTGGGGCCAACGTCCTGACTTTC. Amino acids: CASRLGGYRAGANVLTF. Looking up the rest from reference TRBV5-4 and TRBJ2-6 gives the full variable domain: ETGVTQSPTHLIKTRGQQVTLRCSSQSGHNTVSWYQQALGQGPQFIFQYYREEENGRGNFPPRFSGLQFPNYSSELNVNALELDDSALYLCASRLGGYRAGANVLTFGAGSRLTVL.

V and J are TRBV5-5 and TRBJ2-7; 8 bases agree with TRBD1. The J segment lost 0 bases and the V segment lost 0 bases, leaving 8 bases of the junction unmatched. CDR1 is SGHKS, CDR2 YYEKEE, per germline (reference sequence). The CDR3 runs to 17 residues. The CDR3 DNA is TGTGCCAGCAGCTTGGTGAGGACAGGGCTCGGCTCCTACGAGCAGTACTTC. Translated, it gives CASSLVRTGLGSYEQYF.

This clone was picked up a small number of times. CDR3 nucleotides: TGTGCCAGCAGACTGGGGCAAACTGAAGCTTTCTTT. Its protein is CASRLGQTEAFF. The J gene is TRBJ1-1, the V gene TRBV7-8; possibly TRBD1 for D (5 bases). Trimming removed 6 bases from V and 5 bases from J, with 10 bases in between. The CDR3 is made up of 12 amino acids. From germline, CDR1 is SGHVS and CDR2 FQNEAQ.

The gene calls are TRBV2 and TRBJ1-5, with 8 bases matching TRBD1. This CDR3 comprises 14 residues. The V gene end was trimmed by 8 bases and the J gene end by 7 bases; junction bases not matched to a gene: 10. CDR1 is SNHLY and CDR2 is FYNNEI in the germline V gene. CDR3 in amino acids: CASRGTGGKQPQHF. The CDR3 nucleotides are TGTGCCAGCCGCGGGACAGGCGGGAAACAGCCCCAGCATTTT.

The chain carries TRBV3-1 (or the pseudogene TRBV3-2) and TRBJ1-5, with 9 nucleotides matching TRBD1. CDR1 is LGHDT and CDR2 is YNNKEL in the germline V gene (reference sequence). Germline trimming cut 4 bases from V and 5 bases from J; bases unmatched to any gene: 6. CDR3 length equals 15 residues. The CDR3 sequence is CASSPTGQGDQPQHF. The CDR3 bases are TGTGCCAGCAGCCCCACGGGACAGGGTGATCAGCCCCAGCATTTT.

V gene TRBV6-6 combines with J gene TRBJ1-2; TRBD1 matches at 10 bases. This CDR3 is 12 amino acids long. Germline V gene sequence: CDR1 MNHNY, CDR2 SVGAGI (reference sequence). Trimming cost V 8 bases and J 5 bases; bases outside gene matches: 2. CDR3 in DNA: TGTGCCAGCTGGGGACAGGGGTATGGCTACACCTTC. It yields the protein CASWGQGYGYTF.

The chain carries TRBV4-1 and TRBJ2-3; 9 positions agree with TRBD1. Germline loops: CDR1 MGHRA, CDR2 YSYEKL. J lost 6 bases, V lost 4 bases, and 20 bases had no gene match. The CDR3 is 19 amino acids. Here the CDR3 reads CASSRPDSSGQGEMDTQYF. DNA of the CDR3: TGCGCCAGCAGCCGACCTGATTCCTCGGGACAGGGTGAAATGGATACGCAGTATTTT.

The chain combines TRBV27 with TRBJ1-5; D remains ambiguous. V was shortened by 0 bases and J by 5 bases, with 8 bases between the two germline ends. The CDR3 is 14 residues long. Germline V gives CDR1 MNHEY, CDR2 SMNVEV (reference sequence). This CDR3 is CASSLSSRYQPQHF. The CDR3 bases are TGTGCCAGCAGTTTATCGTCGAGGTATCAGCCCCAGCATTTT.

This sequence joins TRBV27 and TRBJ2-1, with D perhaps TRBD1 (6 bases). The CDR3 extends over 17 amino acids. The V and J ends lost 0 bases and 2 bases respectively, with 14 bases between them. Per the germline V gene, CDR1 is MNHEY and CDR2 is SMNVEV (reference sequence). CDR3 amino acids: CASSLSPYREPYNEQFF. For the CDR3, the DNA is TGTGCCAGCAGTTTATCCCCCTACAGGGAGCCCTACAATGAGCAGTTCTTC.

The chain combines TRBV5-1 with TRBJ1-6, with a tentative D call TRBD1 (6 bases). Germline CDR1 SGHRS, CDR2 YFSETQ. Trimming shortened V by 3 bases and J by 5 bases, and 12 bases separated the two germline ends. The CDR3 length is 15 residues. In nucleotides, the CDR3 is TGCGCCAGCAGCTCTGGACAGACGAATAATTCACCCCTCCACTTT. Protein sequence: CASSSGQTNNSPLHF. Drawing the rest from reference TRBV5-1 and TRBJ1-6, the complete variable domain is KAGVTQTPRYLIKTRGQQVTLSCSPISGHRSVSWYQQTPGQGLQFLFEYFSETQRNKGNFPGRFSGRQFSNSRSEMNVSTLELGDSALYLCASSSGQTNNSPLHFGNGTRLTVT.

The CDR3 region has the DNA TGTGCCAGCAGCCACGGGTCCCTCAACCATCACAATGAGCAGTTCTTC. As protein: CASSHGSLNHHNEQFF. The genes are TRBV11-2 and TRBJ2-1, with D unresolved. CDR3 length: 16 amino acids. Germline loops: CDR1 SGHAT, CDR2 FQNNGV. V was shortened by 5 bases and J by 5 bases, with 19 bases between the two germline ends.

The chain combines TRBV10-3 with TRBJ2-5; 9 bases agree with TRBD2. Trimming at V came to 2 bases and at J to 0 bases, leaving 1 base not matched to a gene. Germline CDR1 and CDR2: ENHRY and SYGVKD. The CDR3 length is 15 residues. CDR3 sequence: CAISEVAGDQETQYF. CDR3 bases: TGTGCCATCAGTGAGGTAGCGGGGGACCAAGAGACCCAGTACTTC.

The V call is TRBV5-1, the J call TRBJ2-7, with TRBD2 as a possible D gene (5 bases). V gave up 0 bases and J gave up 2 bases, with 9 bases separating them. Germline V gives CDR1 SGHRS, CDR2 YFSETQ. The CDR3 has 14 amino acids. The chain's CDR3 is CASSLALGAYEQYF. CDR3 DNA sequence: TGCGCCAGCAGCTTGGCCCTGGGAGCCTACGAGCAGTACTTC.

This clone was picked up one time. The chain carries TRBV18 and TRBJ2-7; D unclear. The germline V gene has CDR1 KGHSH and CDR2 LQKENI. CDR3 size: 13 residues. Between the trimmed V and J ends, which lost 0 bases and 5 bases, there was a span of 8 bases. The CDR3 nucleotides read TGTGCCAGCTCACCACCGGTCAGAAACGAGCAGTACTTC. Translation: CASSPPVRNEQYF.

The V gene is TRBV9, the J gene TRBJ1-1; maybe TRBD1 (5 bases). V gave up 0 bases and J gave up 1 base, with 7 bases separating them. The CDR3 has 14 amino acids. CDR1 SGDLS and CDR2 YYNGEE come from the germline V gene. CDR3 DNA sequence: TGTGCCAGCAGCGTAGCAGGGCAGAACACTGAAGCTTTCTTT. Translated, it gives CASSVAGQNTEAFF.

The chain links TRBV27 to TRBJ1-6; 7 bases align to TRBD1. The ends lost 6 bases at V and 0 bases at J; junction bases unmatched: 5. The CDR3 is made up of 16 amino acids. From germline, CDR1 is MNHEY and CDR2 SMNVEV (reference sequence). CDR3 amino acids: CASSRRQGSYNSPLHF. CDR3 coding DNA: TGTGCCAGCAGCCGCCGACAGGGCTCCTATAATTCACCCCTCCACTTT.

This clone was picked up a small number of times. The V and J genes are TRBV9 and TRBJ2-2; 8 nucleotides agree with TRBD2. CDR1 is SGDLS and CDR2 is YYNGEE in the germline V gene. The CDR3 totals 14 residues. V was clipped by 2 bases and J by 7 bases; unmatched bases: 4. In nucleotides, the CDR3 is TGTGCCAGCAGCGTCAACGGGAGGGACGGGGAGCTGTTTTTT. Protein sequence: CASSVNGRDGELFF.

The gene calls are TRBV15 and TRBJ2-2; 10 nucleotides match TRBD1. V was pared by 8 bases and J by 5 bases, with 2 bases of the junction left unmatched. This CDR3 has 13 amino acids. Germline CDR1 is LNHNV and CDR2 is YYDKDF (reference sequence). The DNA for the CDR3 is TGTGCCACCCGGGACAGGGGTACCGGGGAGCTGTTTTTT. It translates to CATRDRGTGELFF.

CDR3 sequence (DNA): TGTGCCAGTAGTATCTTCACCGGGGAGCTGTTTTTT. As protein: CASSIFTGELFF. The chain employs TRBV19 and TRBJ2-2; D ambiguous. Germline V gene lookup returns CDR1 LNHDA and CDR2 SQIVND (reference sequence). The CDR3 is made up of 12 amino acids. V dropped 3 bases and J dropped 4 bases, with 3 bases sitting between them.